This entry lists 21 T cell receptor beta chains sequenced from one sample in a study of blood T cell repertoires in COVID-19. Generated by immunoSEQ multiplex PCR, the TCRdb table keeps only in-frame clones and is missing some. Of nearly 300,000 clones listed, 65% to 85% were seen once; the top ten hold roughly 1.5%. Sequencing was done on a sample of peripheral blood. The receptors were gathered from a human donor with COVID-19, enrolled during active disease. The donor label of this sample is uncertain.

CDR3 amino acids: CASSSGTTNYGYTF. CDR3 sequence (DNA): TGTGCCAGCAGCTCGGGGACAACTAACTATGGCTACACCTTC. The V call is TRBV5-4, the J call TRBJ1-2; D is perhaps TRBD1 (6 bases). In germline, CDR1 is SGHNT, CDR2 YYREEE (reference sequence). V shed 3 bases and J shed 0 bases, with 9 bases lying between them. The CDR3 has 14 amino acids.

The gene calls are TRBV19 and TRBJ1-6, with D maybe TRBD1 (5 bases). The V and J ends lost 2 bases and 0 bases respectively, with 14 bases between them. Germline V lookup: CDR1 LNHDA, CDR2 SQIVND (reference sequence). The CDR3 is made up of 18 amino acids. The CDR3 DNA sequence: TGTGCCAGTAGTATACCCGGCCAGGGTTCCTCCTATAATTCACCCCTCCACTTT. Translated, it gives CASSIPGQGSSYNSPLHF.

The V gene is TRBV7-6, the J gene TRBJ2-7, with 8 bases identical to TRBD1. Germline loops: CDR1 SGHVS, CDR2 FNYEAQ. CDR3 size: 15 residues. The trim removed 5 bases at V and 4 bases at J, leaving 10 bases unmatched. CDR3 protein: CASSPNQGAFYEQYF. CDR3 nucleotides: TGTGCCAGCAGCCCCAACCAGGGGGCGTTTTACGAGCAGTACTTC.

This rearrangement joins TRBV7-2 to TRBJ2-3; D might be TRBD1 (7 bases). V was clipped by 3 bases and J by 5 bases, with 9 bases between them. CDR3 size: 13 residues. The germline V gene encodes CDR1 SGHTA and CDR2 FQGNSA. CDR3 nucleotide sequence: TGTGCCAGCAGCTTGCAGGGGGGAGATACGCAGTATTTT. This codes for CASSLQGGDTQYF.

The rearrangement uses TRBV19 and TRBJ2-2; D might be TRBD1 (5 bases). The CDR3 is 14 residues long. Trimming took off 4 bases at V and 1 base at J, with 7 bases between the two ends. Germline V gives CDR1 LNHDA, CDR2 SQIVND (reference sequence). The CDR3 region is CASSTTGNTGELFF. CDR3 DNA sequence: TGTGCCAGTAGTACAACAGGGAACACCGGGGAGCTGTTTTTT.

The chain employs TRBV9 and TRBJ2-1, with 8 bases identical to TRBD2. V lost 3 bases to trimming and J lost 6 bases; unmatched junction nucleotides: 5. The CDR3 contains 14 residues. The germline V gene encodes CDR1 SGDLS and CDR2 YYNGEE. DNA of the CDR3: TGTGCCAGCAGCGAGGGGACTAGTTCCAATGAGCAGTTCTTC. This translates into CASSEGTSSNEQFF.

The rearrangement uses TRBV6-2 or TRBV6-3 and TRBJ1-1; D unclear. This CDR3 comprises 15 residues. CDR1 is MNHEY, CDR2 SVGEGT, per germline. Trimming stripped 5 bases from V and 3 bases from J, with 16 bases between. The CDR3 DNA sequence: TGTGCCAGCAGTGCGTTTCGGAGGGCGGACACTGAAGCTTTCTTT. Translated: CASSAFRRADTEAFF.

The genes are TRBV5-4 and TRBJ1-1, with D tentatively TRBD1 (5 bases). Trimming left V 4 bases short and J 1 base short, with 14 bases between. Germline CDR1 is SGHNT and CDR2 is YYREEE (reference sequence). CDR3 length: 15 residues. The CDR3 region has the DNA TGTGCCAGCAGCCTCCAGGGCAGAGAGAACACTGAAGCTTTCTTT. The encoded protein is CASSLQGRENTEAFF.

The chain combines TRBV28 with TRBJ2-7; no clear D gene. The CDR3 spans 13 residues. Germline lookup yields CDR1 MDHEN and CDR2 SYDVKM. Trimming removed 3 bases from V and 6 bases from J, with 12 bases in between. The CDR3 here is CASSFSGLLEQYF. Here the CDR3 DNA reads TGTGCCAGCAGTTTCTCAGGCCTTCTCGAGCAGTACTTC.

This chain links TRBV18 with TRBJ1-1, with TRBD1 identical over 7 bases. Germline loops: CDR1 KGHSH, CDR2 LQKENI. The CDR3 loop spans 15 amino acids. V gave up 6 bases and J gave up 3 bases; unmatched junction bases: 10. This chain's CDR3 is CASSRGRDRDTEAFF. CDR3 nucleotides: TGTGCCAGCTCGCGCGGTAGGGACAGAGACACTGAAGCTTTCTTT.

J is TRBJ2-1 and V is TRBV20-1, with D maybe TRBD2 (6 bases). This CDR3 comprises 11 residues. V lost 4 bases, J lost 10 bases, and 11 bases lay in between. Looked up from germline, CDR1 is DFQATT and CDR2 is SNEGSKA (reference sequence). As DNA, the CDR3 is TGCAGTGCTACCCCTCGGGGGGAGCAGTTCTTC. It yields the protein CSATPRGEQFF.

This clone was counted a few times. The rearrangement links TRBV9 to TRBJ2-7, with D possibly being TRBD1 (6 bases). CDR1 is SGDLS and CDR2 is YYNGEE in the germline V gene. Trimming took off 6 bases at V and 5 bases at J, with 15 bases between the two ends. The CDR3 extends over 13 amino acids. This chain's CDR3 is CASNRDPGDEQYF. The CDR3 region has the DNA TGTGCCAGCAACCGGGACCCAGGGGACGAGCAGTACTTC.

The CDR3 nucleotides are TGTGCCAGCAGCTTAGTCGTTAGCGGGAGTATCGGGGGAAACATTCAGTACTTC. Encoded protein: CASSLVVSGSIGGNIQYF. The rearrangement uses TRBV7-2 and TRBJ2-4; 9 bases fit TRBD2. This CDR3 is built from 18 residues. Trimming took 1 base from V and 6 from J; bases not matched to a gene: 13. The germline V gene encodes CDR1 SGHTA and CDR2 FQGNSA.

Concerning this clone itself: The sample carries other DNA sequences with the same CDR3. In nucleotides, the CDR3 is TGTGCCAGCTCACCACGGACTAGCGGTTTCTACGAGCAGTACTTC. Translated: CASSPRTSGFYEQYF. The rearrangement uses TRBV18 and TRBJ2-7; 10 bases map to TRBD2. This CDR3 comprises 15 residues. Per germline, CDR1 KGHSH and CDR2 LQKENI. V shed 1 base and J 3 bases; nucleotides not matched to a gene: 3.

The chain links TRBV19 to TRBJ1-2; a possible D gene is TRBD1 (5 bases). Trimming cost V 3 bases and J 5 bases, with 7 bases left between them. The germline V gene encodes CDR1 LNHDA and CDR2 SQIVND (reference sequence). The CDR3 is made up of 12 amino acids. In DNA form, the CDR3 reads TGTGCCAGTAGTATGCGGGGGTATGGCTACACCTTC. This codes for CASSMRGYGYTF.

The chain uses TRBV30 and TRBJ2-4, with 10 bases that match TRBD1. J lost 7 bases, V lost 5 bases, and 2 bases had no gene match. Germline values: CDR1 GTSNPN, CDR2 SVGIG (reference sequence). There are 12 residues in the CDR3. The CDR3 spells CAWGTGENIQYF. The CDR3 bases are TGTGCCTGGGGGACAGGGGAGAACATTCAGTACTTC.

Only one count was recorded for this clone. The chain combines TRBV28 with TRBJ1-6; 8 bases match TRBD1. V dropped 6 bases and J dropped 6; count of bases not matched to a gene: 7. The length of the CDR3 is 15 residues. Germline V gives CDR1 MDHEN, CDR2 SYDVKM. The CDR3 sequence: CASRVGQVVNSPLHF. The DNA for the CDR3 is TGTGCCAGCAGAGTGGGACAGGTTGTTAATTCACCCCTCCACTTT.

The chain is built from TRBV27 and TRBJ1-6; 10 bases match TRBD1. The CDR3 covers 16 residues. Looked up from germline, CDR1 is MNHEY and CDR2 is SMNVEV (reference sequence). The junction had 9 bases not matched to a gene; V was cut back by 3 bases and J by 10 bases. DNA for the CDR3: TGTGCCAGCAGTTTTCACGGACAGGGGGGGCAATCACCCCTCCACTTT. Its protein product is CASSFHGQGGQSPLHF.

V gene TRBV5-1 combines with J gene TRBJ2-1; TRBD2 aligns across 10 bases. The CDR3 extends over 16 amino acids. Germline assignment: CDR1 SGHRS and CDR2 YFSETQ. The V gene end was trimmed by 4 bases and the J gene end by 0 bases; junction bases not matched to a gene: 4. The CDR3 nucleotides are TGCGCCAGCAGCATAAGCGGGGGGGTCTCCTACAATGAGCAGTTCTTC. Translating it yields CASSISGGVSYNEQFF.

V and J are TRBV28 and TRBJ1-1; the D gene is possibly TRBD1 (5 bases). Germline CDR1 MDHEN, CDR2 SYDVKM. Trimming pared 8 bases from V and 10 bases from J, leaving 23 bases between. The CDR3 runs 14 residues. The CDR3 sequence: CASVILGAGRGAFF. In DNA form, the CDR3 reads TGTGCCAGCGTGATCCTAGGGGCAGGGCGAGGAGCTTTCTTT.

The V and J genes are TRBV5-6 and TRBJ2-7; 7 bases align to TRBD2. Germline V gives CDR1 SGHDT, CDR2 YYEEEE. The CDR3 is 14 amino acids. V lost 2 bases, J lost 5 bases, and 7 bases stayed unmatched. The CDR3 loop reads CASSFAGAVNEQYF. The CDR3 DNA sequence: TGTGCCAGCAGCTTCGCGGGAGCTGTAAACGAGCAGTACTTC.